Sequencing of this TCR beta chain was carried out in a study of T cells in Graves' hyperthyroidism and ophthalmopathy. RNA transcripts gave rise to amplified TCR beta CDR3 regions. In the first-round RT-PCR of the TCR CDR3, the HTBI primer set was used. Each CDR3 protein is one row after TCRdb ran MiXCR on the multiplex PCR reads. Of approximately 600,000 distinct CDR3 sequences listed, 15% to 20% are singletons. Graves' hyperthyroidism showing no ophthalmopathy progression within 18 months was considered stable. Patients showing uncontrolled infection, other autoimmune disease, pregnancy or lactation were ineligible. Thyroid ultrasound, orbital computed tomography, clinical symptoms, and serum thyroxine and TRAb underpinned diagnoses. With regard to this clonotype: Its cognate antigen is unknown.

Study-level points and caveats: Ophthalmopathy was identified by the model a median 6.5 months ahead of onset.

The V gene lost 1 base and the J gene lost 0 bases, with 13 bases spanning the gap. CDR3 size: 17 residues. CDR1 is SEHNR and CDR2 is FQNEAQ in the germline V gene (reference sequence). V and J are TRBV7-9 and TRBJ2-1; D is perhaps TRBD2 (6 bases). This sequence was found in a woman aged 30 to 39 with Graves' hyperthyroidism. Material: blood. For the CDR3, the DNA is TGTGCCAGCAGCTTAGTTGGACTATCCTTCTCCTACAATGAGCAGTTCTTC. This gives the protein CASSLVGLSFSYNEQFF.